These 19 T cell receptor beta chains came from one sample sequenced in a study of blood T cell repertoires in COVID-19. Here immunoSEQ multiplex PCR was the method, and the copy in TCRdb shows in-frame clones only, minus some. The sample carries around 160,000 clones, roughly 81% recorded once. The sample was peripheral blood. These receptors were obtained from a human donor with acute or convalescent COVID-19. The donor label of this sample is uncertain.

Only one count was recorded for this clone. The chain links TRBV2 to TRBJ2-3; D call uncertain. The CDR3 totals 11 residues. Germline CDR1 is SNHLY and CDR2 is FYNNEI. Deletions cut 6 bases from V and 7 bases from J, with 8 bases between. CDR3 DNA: TGTGCCAGCAGCATCAGGAATACGCAGTATTTT. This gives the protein CASSIRNTQYF.

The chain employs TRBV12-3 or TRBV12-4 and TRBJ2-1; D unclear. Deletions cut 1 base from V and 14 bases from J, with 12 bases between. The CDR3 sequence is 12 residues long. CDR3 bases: TGTGCCAGCAGTTTAGGAGGCCCCCGGGAGTTCTTC. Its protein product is CASSLGGPREFF.

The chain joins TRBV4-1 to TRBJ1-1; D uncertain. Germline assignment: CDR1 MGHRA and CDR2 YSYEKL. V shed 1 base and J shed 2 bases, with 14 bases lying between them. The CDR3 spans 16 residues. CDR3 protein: CASSQGWGSSNTEAFF. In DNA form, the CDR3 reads TGCGCCAGCAGCCAAGGTTGGGGATCTAGCAACACTGAAGCTTTCTTT.

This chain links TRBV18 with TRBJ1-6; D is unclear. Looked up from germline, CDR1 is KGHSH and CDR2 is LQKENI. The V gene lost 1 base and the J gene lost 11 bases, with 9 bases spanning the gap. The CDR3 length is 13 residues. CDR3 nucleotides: TGTGCCAGCTCACCACGGAGGACCGCACCCCTCCACTTT. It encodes CASSPRRTAPLHF.

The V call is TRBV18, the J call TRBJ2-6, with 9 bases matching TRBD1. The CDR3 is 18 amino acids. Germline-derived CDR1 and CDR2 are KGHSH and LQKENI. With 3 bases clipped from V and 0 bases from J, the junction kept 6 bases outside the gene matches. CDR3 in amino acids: CASSPGQGLSSGANVLTF. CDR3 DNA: TGTGCCAGCTCACCGGGACAGGGCCTTAGCTCTGGGGCCAACGTCCTGACTTTC.

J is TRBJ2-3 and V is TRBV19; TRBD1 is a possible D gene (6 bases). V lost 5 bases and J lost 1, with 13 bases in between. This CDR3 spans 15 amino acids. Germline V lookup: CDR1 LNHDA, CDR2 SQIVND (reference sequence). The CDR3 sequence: CASSGGRGRTDTQYF. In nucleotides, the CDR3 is TGTGCCAGTAGTGGGGGCAGGGGTCGCACAGATACGCAGTATTTT.

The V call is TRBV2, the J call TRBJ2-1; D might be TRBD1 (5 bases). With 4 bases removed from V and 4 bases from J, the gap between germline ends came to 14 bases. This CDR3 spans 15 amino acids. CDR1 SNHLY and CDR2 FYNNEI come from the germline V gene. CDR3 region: CASSGQPMGYNEQFF. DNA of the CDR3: TGTGCCAGCAGTGGACAGCCGATGGGGTACAATGAGCAGTTCTTC.

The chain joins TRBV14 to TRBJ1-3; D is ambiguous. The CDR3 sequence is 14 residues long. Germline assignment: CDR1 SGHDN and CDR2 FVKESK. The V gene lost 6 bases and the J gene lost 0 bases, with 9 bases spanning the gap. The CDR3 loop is CASSLGSSGNTIYF. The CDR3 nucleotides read TGTGCCAGCAGTCTGGGGAGCTCTGGAAACACCATATATTTT.

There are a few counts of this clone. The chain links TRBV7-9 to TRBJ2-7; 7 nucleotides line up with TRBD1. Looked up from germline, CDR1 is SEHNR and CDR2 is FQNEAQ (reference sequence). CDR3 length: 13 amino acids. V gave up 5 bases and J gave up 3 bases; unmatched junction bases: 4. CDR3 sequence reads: CASSGRDSYEQYF. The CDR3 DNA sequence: TGTGCCAGCAGCGGCCGGGACAGCTACGAGCAGTACTTC.

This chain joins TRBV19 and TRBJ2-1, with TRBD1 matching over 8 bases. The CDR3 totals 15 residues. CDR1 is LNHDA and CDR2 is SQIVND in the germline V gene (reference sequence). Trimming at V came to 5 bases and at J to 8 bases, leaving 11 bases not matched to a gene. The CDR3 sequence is CASSFRQGWLDEQFF. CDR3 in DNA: TGTGCCAGTAGTTTTAGACAGGGGTGGTTGGATGAGCAGTTCTTC.

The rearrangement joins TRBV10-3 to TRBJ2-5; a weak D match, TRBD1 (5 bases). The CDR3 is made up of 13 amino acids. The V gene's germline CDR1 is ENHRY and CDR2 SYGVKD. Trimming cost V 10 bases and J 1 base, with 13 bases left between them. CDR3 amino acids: CASQGQLQETQYF. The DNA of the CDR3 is TGTGCCAGCCAGGGCCAGCTCCAAGAGACCCAGTACTTC.

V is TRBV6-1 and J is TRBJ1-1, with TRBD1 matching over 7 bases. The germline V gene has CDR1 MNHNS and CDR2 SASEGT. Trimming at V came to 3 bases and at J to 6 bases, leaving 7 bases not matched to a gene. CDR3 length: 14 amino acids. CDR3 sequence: CASSDLTGRPEAFF. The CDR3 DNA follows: TGTGCCAGCAGTGACCTGACAGGGCGCCCTGAAGCTTTCTTT.

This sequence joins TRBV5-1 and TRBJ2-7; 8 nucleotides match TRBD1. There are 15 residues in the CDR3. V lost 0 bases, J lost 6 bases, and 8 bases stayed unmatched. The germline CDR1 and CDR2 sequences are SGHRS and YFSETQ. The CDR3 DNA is TGCGCCAGCAGCTTGGTTTCTGGCGGGACAGGCGAGCAGTACGTC. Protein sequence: CASSLVSGGTGEQYV.

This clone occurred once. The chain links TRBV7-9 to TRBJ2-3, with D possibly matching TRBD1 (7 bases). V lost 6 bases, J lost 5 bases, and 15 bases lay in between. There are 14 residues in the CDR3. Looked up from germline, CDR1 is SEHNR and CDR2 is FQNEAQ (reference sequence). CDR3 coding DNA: TGTGCCAGCAGAATTCAGGGGGGCGAAGATACGCAGTATTTT. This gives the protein CASRIQGGEDTQYF.

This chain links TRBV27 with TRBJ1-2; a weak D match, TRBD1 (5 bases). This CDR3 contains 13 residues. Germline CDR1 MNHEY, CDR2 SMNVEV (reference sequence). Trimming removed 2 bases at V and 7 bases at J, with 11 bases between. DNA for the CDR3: TGTGCCAGCAGTTTAGACAGTAGGGCTGGCTACACCTTC. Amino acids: CASSLDSRAGYTF.

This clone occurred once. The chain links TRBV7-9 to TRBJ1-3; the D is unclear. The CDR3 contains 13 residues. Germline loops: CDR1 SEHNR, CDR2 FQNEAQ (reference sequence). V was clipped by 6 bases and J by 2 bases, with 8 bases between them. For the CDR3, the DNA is TGTGCCAGCAGGATCGGGGCTGGAAACACCATATATTTT. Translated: CASRIGAGNTIYF.

The DNA for the CDR3 is TGTGCCAGCGGATTACAGGGGTACACTGAAGCTTTCTTT. It is translated as CASGLQGYTEAFF. The gene calls are TRBV6-5 and TRBJ1-1; 7 nucleotides match TRBD1. The CDR3 contains 13 residues. The germline CDR1 and CDR2 sequences are MNHEY and SVGAGI. Germline trimming cut 8 bases from V and 3 bases from J; bases unmatched to any gene: 6.

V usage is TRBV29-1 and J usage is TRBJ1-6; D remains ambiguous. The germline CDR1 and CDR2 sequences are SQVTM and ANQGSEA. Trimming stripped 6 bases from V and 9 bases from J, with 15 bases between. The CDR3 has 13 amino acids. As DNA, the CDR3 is TGCAGCGTCTCTGTGGAGGAATCTTCACCCCTCCACTTT. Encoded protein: CSVSVEESSPLHF.

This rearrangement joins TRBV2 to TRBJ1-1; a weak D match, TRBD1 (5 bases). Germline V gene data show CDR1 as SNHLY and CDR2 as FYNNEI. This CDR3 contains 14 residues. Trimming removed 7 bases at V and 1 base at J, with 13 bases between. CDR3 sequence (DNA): TGTGCCAGCACACGCGGGGGGACGAACACTGAAGCTTTCTTT. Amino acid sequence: CASTRGGTNTEAFF. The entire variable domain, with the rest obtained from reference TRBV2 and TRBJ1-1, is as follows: EPEVTQTPSHQVTQMGQEVILRCVPISNHLYFYWYRQILGQKVEFLVSFYNNEISEKSEIFDDQFSVERPDGSNFTLKIRSTKLEDSAMYFCASTRGGTNTEAFFGQGTRLTVV.